This TCR beta chain was found in a study of shared clonotypes between healthy human individuals (dated by TCRdb to between 2020 and 2021). With respect to the entire study: A few men and two women, aged 18 to 49 years, made up the cohort. For each donor, three plates each were used for CD4 naive and CD4 memory, two plates were used for CD8 naive, and one plate was used for CD8 memory. Blood TCR repertoires of several healthy adults were deeply sequenced to estimate repertoire size and the extent of clonotype sharing between individuals. To increase sequencing depth and limit assay-specific biases, different laboratories used diverse techniques to prepare libraries and sequence TCR repertoires. Per donor, leukapheresis produced somewhere between about 0.9 and 10 billion PBMCs.

Of note for this clone: The antigen this receptor binds is unknown. Within one base of it there is no much larger clone, and no base qualities were kept.

Here V drops 0 bases and J drops 6 bases, and the junction holds 6 bases not matched to any gene. From its cysteine to its phenylalanine, the CDR3 spans 17 amino acids. Just the 51-base CDR3 DNA is kept, in frame starting at base 1. CDR1 is given as SGHDT and CDR2 as YYEEEE, both from the germline V gene. For the CD8 naive samples, CD45RO-negative cells were positively selected for CCR7, yielding a CD45RA+CCR7+ population from which TemRA cells were excluded. Donors were healthy HIV-negative adults with no recently reported acute infections or vaccinations. All donors were Caucasian adults living in Nashville, Tennessee, USA. Blood was collected by leukapheresis, and PBMCs were isolated by Ficoll-Histopaque density gradient centrifugation and then cryopreserved in liquid nitrogen vapor phase. Analytical flow cytometry was used to check the purity and quantity of every magnetically sorted T cell population. Each sorted fraction had its genomic DNA isolated and then quantified by UV absorbance on a Nanodrop 2000c.

Results and caveats for the whole study, not just this receptor: Larger estimated clonotype richness was generally found for naive subsets than for memory subsets. Compared with non-shared clonotypes, the clonotypes found in all four sorted-subset donors had higher generation probabilities. When several donors were compared, the shared fraction of clonotypes was 5% to 6.5% for naive CD4, over 3% for naive CD8, 2% to 2.5% for memory CD4, and 0.35% to 0.4% for memory CD8. Based on pairwise subsampling, the degree of clonotype sharing among donors was expected to be affected by sequencing depth. Incomplete sequencing was indicated by rarefaction of sorted-subset datasets, despite the large sequencing depth. Only blood was sampled, and tissue TCR repertoires likely differ from those in blood. Because the study included only a small number of donors, the genetic and exposure-history diversity represented was limited.

Using the deep immunoSEQ assay, TCR CDR3 regions were amplified from genomic DNA by multiplex PCR. Genomic DNA extracted from each cell subset was distributed evenly over all wells of several immunoSEQ 96-well plates, and each plate served as one replicate. Each replicate PCR for sorted subsets received approximately 220 ng genomic DNA, equal to roughly 33,000 T cell genomes. The purified libraries were quantified using a Qubit 3.0 fluorometer, sized with a Bioanalyzer 2100, and then quantified again using the KAPA Library Quantification kit. Every immunoSEQ 96-well plate was sequenced on a dedicated single-read 150-cycle Illumina NextSeq 550 flow cell. As for how the authors treated the data: Because the immunoSEQ output held only junctional sequences and lacked quality scores, the filtering could not match the filtering applied to full-length reads. To assign V/J genes and CDR3, sequences were annotated against IMGT germline references using PyIR, a Python wrapper for IgBLAST v1.9. Reads were removed for weak V/J assignments (E-value above 1e-6), missing CDR3, stop codons, out-of-frame junctions, or ambiguous translated residues. V3J clonotypes were defined as sequences sharing the same inferred V gene, J gene, and CDR3 amino acid sequence. Percentage overlap between repertoires was computed as shared unique clonotypes divided by the size of the smaller repertoire. Three approaches were used to assess repertoire richness: RTK rarefaction, the Chao1 estimator, and Recon v2.1 estimates of unobserved clonotypes. Generation probabilities were computed with OLGA for all TCRbeta clonotypes obtained by the gDNA method from several donors. Held by TCRdb, this immuneACCESS table contains in-frame sequences only and omits some clones. Under half of the omission traces to an unresolved V gene where checked; the cause of the rest is unknown. The DNA gave D and trimming, while V, J and clone size come from that table. For this sample there are about 2 million clones; just under 95% appear just once. 1% to 1.5% of the sample is taken by the ten largest.

This clonotype originated in a man aged 18 to 30 in good health. The rearrangement joined TRBV5-6 to TRBJ2-3; 14 of the junction bases match TRBD2. Sample: naive CD8+ T cells sorted from blood. Per the publication, the cell subset or site label means: CD45RA+CCR7+. DNA sequence: TGTGCCAGCAGCTTGGGACTAGCGGGGGGGCCGATGGATACGCAGTATTTT. Its translation is CASSLGLAGGPMDTQYF.